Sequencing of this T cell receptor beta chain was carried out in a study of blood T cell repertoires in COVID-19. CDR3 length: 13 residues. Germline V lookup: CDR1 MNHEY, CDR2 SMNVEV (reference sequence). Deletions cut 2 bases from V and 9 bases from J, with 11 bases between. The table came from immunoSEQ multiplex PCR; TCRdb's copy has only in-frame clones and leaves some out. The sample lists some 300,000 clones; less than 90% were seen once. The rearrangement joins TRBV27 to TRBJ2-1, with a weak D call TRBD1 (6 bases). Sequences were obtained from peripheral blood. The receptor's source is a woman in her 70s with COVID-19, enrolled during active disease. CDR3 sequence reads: CASSLNRASEQFF. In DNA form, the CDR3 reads TGTGCCAGCAGTTTAAACAGGGCGAGTGAGCAGTTCTTC.